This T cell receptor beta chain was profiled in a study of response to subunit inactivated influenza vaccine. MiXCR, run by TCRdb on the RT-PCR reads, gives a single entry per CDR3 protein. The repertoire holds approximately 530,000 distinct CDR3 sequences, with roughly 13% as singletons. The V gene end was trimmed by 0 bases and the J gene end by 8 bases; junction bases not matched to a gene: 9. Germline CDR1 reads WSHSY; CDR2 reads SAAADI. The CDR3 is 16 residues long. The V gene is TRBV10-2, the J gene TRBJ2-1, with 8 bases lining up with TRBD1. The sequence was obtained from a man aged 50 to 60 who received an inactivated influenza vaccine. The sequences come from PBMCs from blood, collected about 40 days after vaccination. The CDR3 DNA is TGCGCCAGCAGTGAGTCGAGGGCAGGGGGCTTCGATGAGCAGTTCTTC. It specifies CASSESRAGGFDEQFF.